This T cell receptor (beta chain) was profiled in a study of shared clonotypes between healthy human individuals. Findings and caveats of the study: The study sampled only blood, and tissue repertoires likely differ. The naive CD4 repertoires of four donors were compared, and approximately 4.7% of clonotypes were shared.

With regard to this clone: Its antigen is currently unknown.

The germline CDR1 and CDR2 sequences are SGDLS and YYNGEE. After removal of 0 bases from V and 12 bases from J, the junction contained 10 bases not matched to a gene. The CDR3 consists of 15 residues. Negatively enriched CD4+ T cells were divided by CD45RA into naive and memory. Deep-level running was used for the assay. Method: immunoSEQ multiplex PCR; TCRdb's copy keeps in-frame clones and lacks some. The sample gives about 2.4 million clones, over 85% of which show up once; approximately 0.37% is in the top ten. Sequenced material: naive CD4+ T cells from PBMCs. Regarding subset: CD45RA+ positively selected. V gene TRBV9 combines with J gene TRBJ2-1; 9 nucleotides align to TRBD2. The TCR comes from a young man in good health. Some clones in this sample may be carry-over from other donors' samples. In DNA form, the CDR3 reads TGTGCCAGCAGCGTAGCTTCTAGCGGGATTAGGGGGCAGTTCTTC. It codes for CASSVASSGIRGQFF. Together with reference TRBV9 and TRBJ2-1, the CDR3 gives the full variable domain: DSGVTQTPKHLITATGQRVTLRCSPRSGDLSVYWYQQSLDQGLQFLIQYYNGEERAKGNILERFSAQQFPDLHSELNLSSLELGDSALYFCASSVASSGIRGQFFGPGTRLTVL.